What follows describes a single T cell receptor (beta chain). The antigen remains unidentified. The record originates from a study of long-term antiretroviral therapy in people with HIV. Study findings and constraints: Post-treatment diversity went higher with ART but stayed below transplant donor controls. ART adherence, viral resistance and therapy changes went unrecorded.

Researchers report immunoSEQ v3.0 was run at survey level. This table comes from immunoSEQ multiplex PCR, and its TCRdb copy is limited to in-frame clones, with some not included. The data show 15,000 to 20,000 clones, approximately 84% seen once. In the United States, treatment was given to all participants with HIV. The length of the CDR3 is 15 residues. From germline, CDR1 is MGHRA and CDR2 YSYEKL. The junction had 11 bases not matched to a gene; V was cut back by 3 bases and J by 7 bases. The receptor was derived from a man in his late teens or twenties with HIV. V and J are TRBV4-1 and TRBJ2-7, with 8 bases matching TRBD2. Here the sequenced sample was unsorted PBMCs, taken 0.9 years after starting antiretroviral therapy. The CDR3 DNA is TGCGCCAGCAGCCACCGGGGGGGGTCTTCTTGGGAGCAGTACGTC. Its translation: CASSHRGGSSWEQYV.